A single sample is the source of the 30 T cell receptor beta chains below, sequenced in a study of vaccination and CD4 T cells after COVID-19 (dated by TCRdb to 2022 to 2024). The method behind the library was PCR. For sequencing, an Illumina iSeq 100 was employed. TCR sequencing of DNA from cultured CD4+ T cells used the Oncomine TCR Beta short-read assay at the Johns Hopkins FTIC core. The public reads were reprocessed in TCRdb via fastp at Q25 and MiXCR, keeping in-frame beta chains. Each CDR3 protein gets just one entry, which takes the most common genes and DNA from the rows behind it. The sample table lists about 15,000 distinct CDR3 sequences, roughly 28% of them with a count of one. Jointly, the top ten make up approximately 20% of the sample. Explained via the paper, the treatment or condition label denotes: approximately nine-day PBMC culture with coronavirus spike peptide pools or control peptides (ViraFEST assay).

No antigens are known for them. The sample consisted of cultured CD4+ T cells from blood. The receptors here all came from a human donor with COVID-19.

CDR3 in DNA: TGTGCCACCCAGCGGGGACCAACGGAACCGGGTGAGCAGTACTTC. It is translated as CATQRGPTEPGEQYF. The chain employs TRBV24-1 and TRBJ2-7; 7 bases align to TRBD2. This CDR3 spans 15 amino acids. The V gene's germline CDR1 is KGHDR and CDR2 SFDVKD. The V and J ends lost 9 bases and 7 bases, in that order; junction bases with no gene match: 17.

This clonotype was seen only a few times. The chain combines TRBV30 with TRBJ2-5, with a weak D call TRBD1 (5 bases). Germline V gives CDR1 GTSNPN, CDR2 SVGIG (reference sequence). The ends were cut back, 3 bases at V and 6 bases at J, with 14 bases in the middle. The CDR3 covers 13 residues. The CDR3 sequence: CAWSAGLGQTQYF. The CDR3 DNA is TGTGCCTGGAGCGCCGGTCTGGGGCAGACCCAGTACTTC.

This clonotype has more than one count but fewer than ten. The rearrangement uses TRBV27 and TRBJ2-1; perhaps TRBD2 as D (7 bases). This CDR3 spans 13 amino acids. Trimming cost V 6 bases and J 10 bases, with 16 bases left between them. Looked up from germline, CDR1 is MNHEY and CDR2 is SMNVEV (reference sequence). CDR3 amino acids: CASRELSGTEQFF. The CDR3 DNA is TGTGCCAGCAGAGAACTCAGCGGGACAGAGCAGTTCTTC.

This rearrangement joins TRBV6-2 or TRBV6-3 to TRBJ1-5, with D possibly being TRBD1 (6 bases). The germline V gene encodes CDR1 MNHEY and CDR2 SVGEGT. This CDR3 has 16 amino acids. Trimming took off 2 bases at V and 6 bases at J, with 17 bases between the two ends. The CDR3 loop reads CASSYRDRLGAQPQHF. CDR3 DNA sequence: TGTGCCAGCAGTTACCGCGACAGGTTGGGTGCTCAGCCCCAGCATTTT.

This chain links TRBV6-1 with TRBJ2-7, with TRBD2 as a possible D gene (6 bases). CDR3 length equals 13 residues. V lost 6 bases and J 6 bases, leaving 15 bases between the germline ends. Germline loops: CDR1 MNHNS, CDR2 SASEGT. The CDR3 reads CASRDWGGGEQYF. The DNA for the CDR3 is TGTGCCAGCAGAGACTGGGGAGGAGGCGAGCAGTACTTC.

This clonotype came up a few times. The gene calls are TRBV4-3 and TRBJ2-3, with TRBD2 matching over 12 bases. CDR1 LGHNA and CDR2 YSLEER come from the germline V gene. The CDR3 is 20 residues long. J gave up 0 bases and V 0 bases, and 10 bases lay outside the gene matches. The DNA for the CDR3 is TGCGCCAGCAGCCAAGATTTACTAGCGGGGGGCCGGTCGAGCACAGATACGCAGTATTTT. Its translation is CASSQDLLAGGRSSTDTQYF.

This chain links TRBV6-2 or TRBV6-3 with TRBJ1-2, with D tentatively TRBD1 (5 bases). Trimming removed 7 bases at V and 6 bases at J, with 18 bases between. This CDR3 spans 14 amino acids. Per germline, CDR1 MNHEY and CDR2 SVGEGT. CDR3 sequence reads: CASIEAGTANGYTF. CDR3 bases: TGTGCCAGCATCGAGGCCGGGACTGCAAATGGCTACACCTTC.

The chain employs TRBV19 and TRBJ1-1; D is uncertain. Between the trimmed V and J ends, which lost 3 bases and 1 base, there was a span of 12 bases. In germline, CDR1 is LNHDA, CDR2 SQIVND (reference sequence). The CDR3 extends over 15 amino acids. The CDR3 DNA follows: TGTGCCAGTAGTATTGAAGGGCTGGGGAACACTGAAGCTTTCTTT. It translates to CASSIEGLGNTEAFF.

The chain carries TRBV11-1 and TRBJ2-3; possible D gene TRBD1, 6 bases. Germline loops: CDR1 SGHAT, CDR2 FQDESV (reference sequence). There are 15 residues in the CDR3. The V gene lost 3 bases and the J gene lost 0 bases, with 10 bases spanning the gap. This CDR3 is CASSLDRISTDTQYF. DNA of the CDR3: TGTGCCAGCAGCTTGGACAGAATCAGCACAGATACGCAGTATTTT.

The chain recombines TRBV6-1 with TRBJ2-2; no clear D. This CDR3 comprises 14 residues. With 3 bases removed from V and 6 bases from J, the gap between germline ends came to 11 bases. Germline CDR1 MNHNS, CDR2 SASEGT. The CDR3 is CASSDWKDAGELFF. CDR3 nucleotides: TGTGCCAGCAGTGACTGGAAGGACGCCGGGGAGCTGTTTTTT.

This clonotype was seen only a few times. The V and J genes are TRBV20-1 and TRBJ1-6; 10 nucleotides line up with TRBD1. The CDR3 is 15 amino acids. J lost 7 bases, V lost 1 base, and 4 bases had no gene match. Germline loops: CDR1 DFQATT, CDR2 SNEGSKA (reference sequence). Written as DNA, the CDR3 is TGCAGTGCTAGAGGGACAGGGGGAAGAAATTCACCCCTCCACTTT. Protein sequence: CSARGTGGRNSPLHF.

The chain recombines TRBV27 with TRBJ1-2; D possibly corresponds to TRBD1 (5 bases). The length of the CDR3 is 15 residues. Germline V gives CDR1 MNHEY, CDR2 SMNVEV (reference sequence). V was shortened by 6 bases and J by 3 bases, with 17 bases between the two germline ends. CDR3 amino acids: CASRAARDQDYGYTF. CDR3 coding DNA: TGTGCCAGCAGGGCGGCCAGGGATCAGGACTATGGCTACACCTTC.

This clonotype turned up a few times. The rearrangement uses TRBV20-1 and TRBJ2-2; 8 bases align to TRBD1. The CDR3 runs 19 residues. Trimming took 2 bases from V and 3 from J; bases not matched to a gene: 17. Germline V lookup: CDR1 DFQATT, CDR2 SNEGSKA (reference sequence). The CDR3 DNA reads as TGCAGTGCTAGATTCCCCGGGACAGGTCCAGGCGGGGACACCGGGGAGCTGTTTTTT. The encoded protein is CSARFPGTGPGGDTGELFF.

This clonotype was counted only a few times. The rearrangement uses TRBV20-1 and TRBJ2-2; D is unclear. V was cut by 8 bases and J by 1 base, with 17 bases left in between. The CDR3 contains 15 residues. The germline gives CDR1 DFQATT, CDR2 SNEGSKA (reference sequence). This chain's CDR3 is CSSPGPTRNTGELFF. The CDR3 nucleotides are TGCAGTTCCCCTGGTCCCACCCGGAACACCGGGGAGCTGTTTTTT.

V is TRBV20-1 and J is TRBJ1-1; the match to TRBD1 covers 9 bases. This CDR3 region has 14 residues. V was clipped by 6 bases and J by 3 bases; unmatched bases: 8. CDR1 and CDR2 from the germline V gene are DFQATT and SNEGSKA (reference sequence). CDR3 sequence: CSAKPRTGDTEAFF. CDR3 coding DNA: TGCAGTGCGAAACCCCGGACAGGGGACACTGAAGCTTTCTTT.

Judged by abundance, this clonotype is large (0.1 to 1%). The DNA of the CDR3 is TGTGCCAGCAGCCAAATACAGGGGGCTGGCTACACCTTC. The encoded protein is CASSQIQGAGYTF. This sequence joins TRBV14 and TRBJ1-2, with TRBD1 identical over 9 bases. The germline gives CDR1 SGHDN, CDR2 FVKESK. With 2 bases clipped from V and 7 bases from J, the junction kept 2 bases outside the gene matches. The CDR3 totals 13 residues.

The CDR3 DNA sequence: TGTGCCAGCATCCGAAACAGGAACACTGAAGCTTTCTTT. Translation gives CASIRNRNTEAFF. The chain uses TRBV6-1 and TRBJ1-1; D not certain. Germline V gene lookup returns CDR1 MNHNS and CDR2 SASEGT. V lost 7 bases and J lost 1, with 10 bases in between. The CDR3 runs to 13 residues.

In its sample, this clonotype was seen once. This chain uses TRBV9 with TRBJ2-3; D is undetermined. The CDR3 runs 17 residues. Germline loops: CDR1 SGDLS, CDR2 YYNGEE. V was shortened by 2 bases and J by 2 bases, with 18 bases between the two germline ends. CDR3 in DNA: TGTGCCAGCAGCGTGATGGAAGCGATCCCCTACACAGATACGCAGTATTTT. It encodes CASSVMEAIPYTDTQYF.

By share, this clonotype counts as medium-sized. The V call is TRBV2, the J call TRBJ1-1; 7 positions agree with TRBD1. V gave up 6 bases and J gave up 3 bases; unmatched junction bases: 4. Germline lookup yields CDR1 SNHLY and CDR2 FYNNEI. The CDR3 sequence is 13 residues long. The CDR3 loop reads CASRTGRDTEAFF. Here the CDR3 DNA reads TGTGCCAGCAGGACAGGGAGGGACACTGAAGCTTTCTTT.

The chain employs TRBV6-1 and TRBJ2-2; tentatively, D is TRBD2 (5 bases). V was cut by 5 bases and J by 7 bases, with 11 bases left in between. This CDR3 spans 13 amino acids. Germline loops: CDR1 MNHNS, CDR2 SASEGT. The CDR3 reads CASSPGGYGELFF. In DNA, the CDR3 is TGTGCCAGCAGTCCCGGAGGCTACGGGGAGCTGTTTTTT.

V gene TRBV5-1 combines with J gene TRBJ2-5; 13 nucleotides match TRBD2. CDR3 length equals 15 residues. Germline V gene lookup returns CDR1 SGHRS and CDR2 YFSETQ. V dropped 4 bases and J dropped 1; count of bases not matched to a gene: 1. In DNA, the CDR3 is TGCGCCAGCAGCCGGACTAGCGGGGGCCAAGAGACCCAGTACTTC. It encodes CASSRTSGGQETQYF.

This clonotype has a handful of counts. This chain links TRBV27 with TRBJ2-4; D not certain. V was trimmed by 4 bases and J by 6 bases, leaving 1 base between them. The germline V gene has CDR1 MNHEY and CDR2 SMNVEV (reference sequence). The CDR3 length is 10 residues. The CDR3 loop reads CASSSNIQYF. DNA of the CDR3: TGTGCCAGCAGTTCAAACATTCAGTACTTC.

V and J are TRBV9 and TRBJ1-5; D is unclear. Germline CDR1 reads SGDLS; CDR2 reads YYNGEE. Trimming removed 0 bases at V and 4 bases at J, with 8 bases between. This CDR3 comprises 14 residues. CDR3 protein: CASSVGVLNQPQHF. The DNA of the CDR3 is TGTGCCAGCAGCGTAGGGGTCCTGAATCAGCCCCAGCATTTT.

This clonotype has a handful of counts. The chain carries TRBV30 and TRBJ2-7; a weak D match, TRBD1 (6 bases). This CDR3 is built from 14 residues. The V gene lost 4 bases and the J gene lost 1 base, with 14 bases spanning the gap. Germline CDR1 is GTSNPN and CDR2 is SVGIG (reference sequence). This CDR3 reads CAWNPGQRSYEQYF. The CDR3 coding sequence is TGTGCCTGGAATCCGGGACAAAGATCCTACGAGCAGTACTTC. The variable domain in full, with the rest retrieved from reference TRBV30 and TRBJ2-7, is SQTIHQWPATLVQPVGSPLSLECTVEGTSNPNLYWYRQAAGRGLQLLFYSVGIGQISSEVPQNLSASRPQDRQFILSSKKLLLSDSGFYLCAWNPGQRSYEQYFGPGTRLTVT.

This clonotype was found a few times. The CDR3 DNA reads TGTGCCAGCAGCCCGGGGAGGAACACTGAAGCTTTCTTT. Translation: CASSPGRNTEAFF. This rearrangement joins TRBV7-3 to TRBJ1-1; D call uncertain. V was clipped by 5 bases and J by 1 base, with 8 bases between them. The germline CDR1 and CDR2 sequences are SGHTA and FQGTGA. The CDR3 loop spans 13 amino acids.

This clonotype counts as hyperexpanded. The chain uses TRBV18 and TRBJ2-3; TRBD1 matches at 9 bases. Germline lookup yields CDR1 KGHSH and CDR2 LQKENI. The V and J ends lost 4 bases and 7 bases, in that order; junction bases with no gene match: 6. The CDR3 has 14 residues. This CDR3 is CASSRSGTGNTQYF. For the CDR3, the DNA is TGTGCCAGCTCACGATCCGGGACAGGGAATACGCAGTATTTT.

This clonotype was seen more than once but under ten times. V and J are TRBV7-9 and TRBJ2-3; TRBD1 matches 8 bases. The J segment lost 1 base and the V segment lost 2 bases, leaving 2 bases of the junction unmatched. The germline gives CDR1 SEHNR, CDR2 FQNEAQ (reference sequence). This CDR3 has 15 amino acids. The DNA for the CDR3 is TGTGCCAGCAGCTTATACAGGGGGGGCACAGATACGCAGTATTTT. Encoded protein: CASSLYRGGTDTQYF. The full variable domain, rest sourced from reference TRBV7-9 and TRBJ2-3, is DTGVSQNPRHKITKRGQNVTFRCDPISEHNRLYWYRQTLGQGPEFLTYFQNEAQLEKSRLLSDRFSAERPKGSFSTLEIQRTEQGDSAMYLCASSLYRGGTDTQYFGPGTRLTVL.

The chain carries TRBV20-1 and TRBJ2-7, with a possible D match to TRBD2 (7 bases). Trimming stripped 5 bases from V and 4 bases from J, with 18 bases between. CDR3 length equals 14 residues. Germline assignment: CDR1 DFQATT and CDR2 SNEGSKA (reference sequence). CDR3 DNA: TGCAGTGCTGGTGCGGGCGGGGGCAAGTACGAGCAGTACTTC. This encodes CSAGAGGGKYEQYF.

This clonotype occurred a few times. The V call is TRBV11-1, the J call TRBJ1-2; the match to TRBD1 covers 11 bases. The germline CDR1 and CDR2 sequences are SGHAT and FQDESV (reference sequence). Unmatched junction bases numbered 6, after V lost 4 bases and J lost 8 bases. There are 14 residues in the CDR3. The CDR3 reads CASSSGQGGSGYTF. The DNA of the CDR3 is TGTGCCAGCAGCTCGGGACAGGGGGGATCCGGCTACACCTTC.

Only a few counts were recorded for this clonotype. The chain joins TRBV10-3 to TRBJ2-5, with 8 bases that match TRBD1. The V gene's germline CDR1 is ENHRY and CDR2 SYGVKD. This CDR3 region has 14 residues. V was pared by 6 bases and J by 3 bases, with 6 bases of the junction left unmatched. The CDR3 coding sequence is TGTGCCATCAGACCTTCGACAGGGGAAGAGACCCAGTACTTC. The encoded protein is CAIRPSTGEETQYF.